The 27 T cell receptor beta chains presented below share a single source sample, sequenced in a study of tumor and adjacent non-tumor tissue in lung cancer. This sample's RNA came from whole unsorted tissue. The library came from three nested PCR rounds adapted from ARM-PCR protocols. TCRdb reprocessed the multiplex PCR reads via MiXCR and lists one record per CDR3 protein. The sample contains 89,000 or so distinct CDR3 sequences, around 65% of which appear only once. Sequencing used lung tumor tissue. These receptors were obtained from a man in his 70s with non-small cell lung cancer.

As concerns this clonotype: This may come from a read error, since a much larger clone is one base off. This chain uses TRBV4-2 with TRBJ2-1; 10 bases match TRBD2. The CDR3 extends over 15 amino acids. Looked up from germline, CDR1 is LGHNA and CDR2 is YNFKEQ. The CDR3 spells CASSQGTSAGNEQSF. The CDR3 nucleotides read TGTGCCAGCAGCCAGGGGACTAGCGCGGGGAATGAGCAGTCCTTC.

This clonotype came up many times. The chain uses TRBV6-2 or TRBV6-3 and TRBJ2-1, with unresolved D. Germline lookup yields CDR1 MNHEY and CDR2 SVGEGT. CDR3 length: 15 amino acids. V was pared by 0 bases and J by 10 bases, with 16 bases between. In nucleotides, the CDR3 is TGTGCCAGCAGTTACTCGTTGAACGGTTCTCCAGAGCAGTTCTTC. It encodes CASSYSLNGSPEQFF.

The chain employs TRBV12-3 or TRBV12-4 and TRBJ2-1, with D possibly being TRBD2 (5 bases). The V and J ends lost 3 bases and 9 bases respectively, with 18 bases between them. The CDR3 extends over 15 amino acids. Here the CDR3 DNA reads TGTGCCAGCAGTTTTGGTCGCGGGCCAAGGCCTGAGCAGTTCTTC. Encoded protein: CASSFGRGPRPEQFF.

This sequence joins TRBV29-1 and TRBJ2-7; 9 bases map to TRBD1. The CDR3 runs to 14 residues. Looked up from germline, CDR1 is SQVTM and CDR2 is ANQGSEA. CDR3 sequence reads: CSASVGQGYHEQYF. The CDR3 coding sequence is TGCAGTGCAAGTGTGGGACAGGGCTACCACGAGCAGTACTTC.

This clonotype has just a few counts. A single base separates this from a much larger clone, so it may be a read error. The gene calls are TRBV12-3 or TRBV12-4 and TRBJ2-7; weak D call: TRBD2 (5 bases). V was clipped by 3 bases and J by 6 bases, with 9 bases between them. This CDR3 has 12 residues. The CDR3 sequence: CASSFGVAEQYF. The CDR3 nucleotides are TGTGCCAGCAGTTTCGGGGTGGCCGAGCAGTACTTC.

In this sample, this clonotype turned up a few times. At one end the junction does not follow the germline gene, possibly because of a read error. This chain connects TRBV14 to TRBJ1-5, with D unclear. Germline CDR1 and CDR2: SGHDN and FVKESK. CDR3 length: 12 amino acids. This CDR3 reads CASSEEMGPQHF. In nucleotides, the CDR3 is TGTGCCAGCAGCGAAGAGATGGGGCCCCAGCATTTT.

V gene TRBV5-4 combines with J gene TRBJ2-1; no firm D call. Per the germline V gene, CDR1 is SGHNT and CDR2 is YYREEE (reference sequence). The CDR3 covers 15 residues. Trimming left V 0 bases short and J 7 bases short, with 14 bases between. The CDR3 DNA is TGTGCCAGCAGCTTGGACTTTTTCGGATGGAATGAGCAGTTCTTC. This encodes CASSLDFFGWNEQFF. Based on the CDR3 plus reference TRBV5-4 and TRBJ2-1, the full variable domain is ETGVTQSPTHLIKTRGQQVTLRCSSQSGHNTVSWYQQALGQGPQFIFQYYREEENGRGNFPPRFSGLQFPNYSSELNVNALELDDSALYLCASSLDFFGWNEQFFGPGTRLTVL.

Worth noting for this clonotype: This may come from a read error, since a much larger clone is one base off. The chain uses TRBV4-1 and TRBJ1-2; D gene ambiguous. This CDR3 is built from 14 residues. Trimming removed 5 bases from V and 6 bases from J, with 16 bases in between. CDR1 and CDR2 from the germline V gene are MGHRA and YSYEKL. This CDR3 is CASSGARRGDGYTF. CDR3 DNA: TGCGCCAGCAGCGGCGCCAGGAGAGGAGATGGCTACACCTTC.

For this clonotype: One end of the junction fails to match germline, which may point to a read error. V gene TRBV7-9 combines with J gene TRBJ2-2; 10 nucleotides match TRBD2. CDR1 is SEHNR, CDR2 FQNEAQ, per germline (reference sequence). This CDR3 contains 17 residues. CDR3 in amino acids: CVSSLGLAGVGTGELFF. The CDR3 DNA is TGTGTCAGCAGCCTTGGGCTAGCGGGAGTCGGAACCGGGGAACTGTTTTTT.

This clonotype was recorded at least ten times. V is TRBV28 and J is TRBJ1-6; D is uncertain. V shed 2 bases and J shed 7 bases, with 15 bases lying between them. Looked up from germline, CDR1 is MDHEN and CDR2 is SYDVKM. The CDR3 contains 16 residues. This CDR3 reads CASSLATLIYNSPLHF. CDR3 DNA sequence: TGTGCCAGCAGTTTAGCCACGCTCATCTACAATTCACCCCTCCACTTT.

This clonotype has just a few counts. This may be a read error, as it is one base from a much larger clone. The J gene is TRBJ2-1, the V gene TRBV4-1, with a tentative D call TRBD2 (5 bases). CDR3 length equals 15 residues. Germline CDR1 MGHRA, CDR2 YSYEKL. CDR3: CAGSQADQPYNEQFF. Here the CDR3 DNA reads TGCGCCGGCAGCCAAGCGGACCAGCCCTACAATGAGCAGTTCTTC.

With regard to this clonotype: This could be a read error, since a much larger clone is one nucleotide away. The rearrangement links TRBV10-3 to TRBJ2-4; maybe TRBD2 (5 bases). Trimming took off 11 bases at V and 0 bases at J, with 14 bases between the two ends. Germline V gives CDR1 ENHRY, CDR2 SYGVKD. The CDR3 extends over 14 amino acids. DNA for the CDR3: TGTGCCCATACGTCGGAGGTAGCCAAAAACATTCAGTACTTC. This encodes CAHTSEVAKNIQYF.

Regarding this clonotype: Since a much larger clone is just one base distant, this may be a read error. The chain's CDR3 is CACSLADRAHTEAFF. CDR3 DNA sequence: TGTGCCTGCAGCTTGGCCGACAGGGCGCACACTGAAGCTTTCTTT. This rearrangement joins TRBV5-6 to TRBJ1-1, with TRBD1 matching 7 bases. Germline V CDR1 and CDR2: SGHDT, YYEEEE. CDR3 length equals 15 residues.

A note on this clonotype: Germline is not matched at one junction end, which may reflect a read error. The J gene is TRBJ2-2, the V gene TRBV5-1, with D perhaps matching TRBD2 (6 bases). This CDR3 has 16 residues. Per germline, CDR1 SGHRS and CDR2 YFSETQ. CDR3 in DNA: TGCGCCAGCAGCTCCTTAGCGGACACGAACACCGGGAAGCTGTTTTTT. Translation: CASSSLADTNTGKLFF.

Concerning this clonotype: Mismatch with germline at one junction end may stem from a read error. The CDR3 nucleotides read TGTACCATCAGTGAGTCGGCGGGACTAGCGGGAAATATGCAGTATTTT. Its translation: CTISESAGLAGNMQYF. This rearrangement joins TRBV10-3 to TRBJ2-3, with TRBD2 matching over 13 bases. The germline gives CDR1 ENHRY, CDR2 SYGVKD. The CDR3 has 16 residues.

Turning to this clonotype: A much larger clone differs from this one at a single base, so this may be a read error. This rearrangement joins TRBV20-1 to TRBJ2-4; maybe TRBD1 (5 bases). Germline lookup yields CDR1 DFQATT and CDR2 SNEGSKA (reference sequence). This CDR3 comprises 14 residues. Between the trimmed V and J ends, which lost 2 bases and 4 bases, there was a span of 12 bases. CDR3 nucleotide sequence: TGCAGTGCTAGACATCCGAGACAGAAAAACATTCAGTACTTC. Translating it yields CSARHPRQKNIQYF.

The chain recombines TRBV6-1 with TRBJ2-7, with no clear D. This CDR3 spans 14 amino acids. Germline values: CDR1 MNHNS, CDR2 SASEGT. Trimming took 6 bases from V and 5 from J, leaving 17 bases between them. Written as DNA, the CDR3 is TGTGCCAGCAGGTTCACCGTCAGGCTCCACGAGCAGTACTTC. Its protein product is CASRFTVRLHEQYF.

To note about this clonotype: One end of the junction does not line up with germline, which may come from a read error. This chain connects TRBV6-5 to TRBJ2-2, with D unclear. Germline assignment: CDR1 MNHEY and CDR2 SVGAGI. The CDR3 totals 16 residues. Here the CDR3 DNA reads TGCGCCAACAGTTACTCGATTTGGCAGAACACCGGGGAGCTGTTTTTT. Residues: CANSYSIWQNTGELFF.

About this clonotype: The junction and the germline gene differ at one end; a read error may be behind it. CDR3 protein: CASSQVEDEQCF. The CDR3 DNA reads TGTGCCAGCAGTCAAGTCGAGGACGAGCAGTGCTTC. The rearrangement joins TRBV4-2 to TRBJ2-7; D is unresolved. CDR3 length: 12 residues. CDR1 LGHNA and CDR2 YNFKEQ come from the germline V gene.

On this clonotype: The junction departs from the called germline gene at one end, perhaps through a read error. The CDR3 protein is CTSSFRLAQQETQYF. For the CDR3, the DNA is TGTACCAGCAGTTTTCGACTAGCGCAGCAAGAGACCCAGTACTTC. The gene calls are TRBV12-3 or TRBV12-4 and TRBJ2-5; 8 bases map to TRBD2. This CDR3 has 15 amino acids.

The genes are TRBV11-2 and TRBJ2-1; possibly TRBD2 for D (5 bases). The germline V gene encodes CDR1 SGHAT and CDR2 FQNNGV. There are 15 residues in the CDR3. CDR3 sequence: CVRNLPSGPYNEQFF. CDR3 nucleotides: TGTGTCAGAAACTTACCAAGCGGACCCTACAATGAGCAGTTCTTC. The variable domain in full, completed from reference TRBV11-2 and TRBJ2-1, reads EAGVAQSPRYKIIEKRQSVAFWCNPISGHATLYWYQQILGQGPKLLIQFQNNGVVDDSQLPKDRFSAERLKGVDSTLKIQPAKLEDSAVYLCVRNLPSGPYNEQFFGPGTRLTVL.

The sample holds a few counts of this clonotype. Possible read error: a much larger clone is one base away. The chain joins TRBV4-1 to TRBJ2-2; tentative D call: TRBD2 (6 bases). The germline V and J ends were trimmed by 4 bases and 4 bases, with 22 bases remaining between them. Looked up from germline, CDR1 is MGHRA and CDR2 is YSYEKL. This CDR3 is 18 amino acids long. CDR3 region: CASSRDRSGTLSTGELFF. In DNA form, the CDR3 reads TGCGCCAGCAGCCGAGACAGATCCGGGACTCTTTCCACCGGGGAGCTGTTTTTT.

The chain links TRBV11-2 to TRBJ1-3; tentatively, D is TRBD1 (6 bases). V lost 2 bases, J lost 13 bases, and 24 bases lay in between. CDR1 is SGHAT and CDR2 is FQNNGV in the germline V gene. This CDR3 has 16 residues. The chain's CDR3 is CASSLYRENSGSTIYF. DNA of the CDR3: TGTGCCAGCAGCTTATACAGGGAAAACTCTGGAAGCACAATATATTTT.

Remarks on this clonotype: In this CDR3 the conserved last residue, phenylalanine or tryptophan, is missing, so a read error is likely. The gene calls are TRBV11-2 and TRBJ2-2; D may be TRBD1 or TRBD2 (5 bases each). The CDR3 loop spans 14 amino acids. Germline CDR1 SGHAT, CDR2 FQNNGV. CDR3 sequence (DNA): TGTGTCAGCAGCACACTGGGACCACGTGGGGAGCTGTTTTAT. Its protein is CVSSTLGPRGELFY.

This clonotype was picked up a small number of times. The chain is built from TRBV28 and TRBJ2-2; TRBD2 matches 10 bases. The CDR3 totals 15 residues. The V gene's germline CDR1 is MDHEN and CDR2 SYDVKM. V lost 11 bases to trimming and J lost 4 bases; unmatched junction nucleotides: 10. DNA for the CDR3: TGTGCCGGGTCTAGCGGGGGAATTCTCACCGGGGAGCTGTTTTTT. Encoded protein: CAGSSGGILTGELFF.

The gene calls are TRBV4-2 and TRBJ2-2; TRBD2 matches at 8 bases. Germline V CDR1 and CDR2: LGHNA, YNFKEQ. The length of the CDR3 is 18 residues. The V gene end was trimmed by 3 bases and the J gene end by 3 bases; junction bases not matched to a gene: 12. CDR3 loop: CASSHPGLVGGDTGELFF. In DNA form, the CDR3 reads TGTGCCAGCAGCCACCCGGGACTAGTGGGAGGTGACACCGGGGAGCTGTTTTTT.

As for this clonotype: A much larger clone lies a single base off, so this may be a read error. V gene TRBV20-1 combines with J gene TRBJ2-1; 7 bases fit TRBD2. The CDR3 contains 15 residues. The V gene end was trimmed by 4 bases and the J gene end by 6 bases; junction bases not matched to a gene: 12. Germline V gene lookup returns CDR1 DFQATT and CDR2 SNEGSKA (reference sequence). CDR3 loop: CSAKAPGLTANEQFF. The CDR3 bases are TGCAGTGCTAAGGCGCCGGGACTAACTGCCAATGAGCAGTTCTTC.